This TCR beta chain comes out of a study of OX40 agonist ivuxolimab in advanced cancers. Study in general: Three dose-escalation patients had partial responses: one with hepatocellular carcinoma and two with cutaneous melanoma. Study-level findings and limits: Partly responding patients at 0.1-3.0 mg/kg showed some of the smallest clonal expansion. Circulating CD4+ and CD8+ T cells showed clonal expansion by week 6 at 0.1 to 3.0 mg/kg.

The ends were cut back, 2 bases at V and 7 bases at J, with 11 bases in the middle. The CDR3 has 13 residues. Per the germline V gene, CDR1 is MNHNY and CDR2 is SVGAGI (reference sequence). On this clone itself: Its matching antigen is unknown.

The method was immunoSEQ multiplex PCR; TCRdb's version includes in-frame clones alone and lacks a portion of them. Of over 75,000 clones detected, roughly 89% appear once; the ten largest clones hold around 8.7%. Autoimmune disease history or systemic immunosuppression disqualified patients. This chain uses TRBV6-6 with TRBJ1-2; no firm D call. The specimen comprised CD4+ or CD8+ T cells sorted from blood, sampled in a trial of the OX40 agonist ivuxolimab. The source is an adult with an advanced solid tumor such as melanoma, head and neck, liver or kidney cancer. In nucleotides, the CDR3 is TGTGCCAGCAGTTACAACCTTAGAGGTGGCTACACCTTC. As protein: CASSYNLRGGYTF.